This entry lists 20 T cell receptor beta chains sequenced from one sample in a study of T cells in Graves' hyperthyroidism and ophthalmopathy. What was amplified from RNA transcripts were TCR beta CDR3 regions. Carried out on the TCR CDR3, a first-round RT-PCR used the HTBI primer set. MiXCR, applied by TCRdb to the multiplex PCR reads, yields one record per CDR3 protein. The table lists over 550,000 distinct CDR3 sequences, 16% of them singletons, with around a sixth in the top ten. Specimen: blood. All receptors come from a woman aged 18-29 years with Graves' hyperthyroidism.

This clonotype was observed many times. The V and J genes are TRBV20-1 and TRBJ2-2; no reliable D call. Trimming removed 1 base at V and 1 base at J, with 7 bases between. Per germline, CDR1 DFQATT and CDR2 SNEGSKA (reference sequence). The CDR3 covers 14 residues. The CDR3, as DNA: TGCAGTGCTAGAGTGAAAGGGAACACCGGGGAGCTGTTTTTT. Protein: CSARVKGNTGELFF.

CDR3 DNA sequence: TGCGCCAGCAGCTCTCGCGTCCTTGGGTCTAGCGGGGGAACAGATACGCAGTATTTT. Residues: CASSSRVLGSSGGTDTQYF. The V call is TRBV4-3, the J call TRBJ2-3, with TRBD2 matching 10 bases. Looked up from germline, CDR1 is LGHNA and CDR2 is YSLEER. The CDR3 length is 19 residues. Losses at the gene ends were 5 bases for V and 3 bases for J; bases not matched to a gene: 17.

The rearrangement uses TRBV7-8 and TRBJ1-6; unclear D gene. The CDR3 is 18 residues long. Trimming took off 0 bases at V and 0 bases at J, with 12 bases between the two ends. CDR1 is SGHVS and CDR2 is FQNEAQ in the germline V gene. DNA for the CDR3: TGTGCCAGCAGCTTAGCCCCTTTGGAGAGCTCCTATAATTCACCCCTCCACTTT. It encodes CASSLAPLESSYNSPLHF.

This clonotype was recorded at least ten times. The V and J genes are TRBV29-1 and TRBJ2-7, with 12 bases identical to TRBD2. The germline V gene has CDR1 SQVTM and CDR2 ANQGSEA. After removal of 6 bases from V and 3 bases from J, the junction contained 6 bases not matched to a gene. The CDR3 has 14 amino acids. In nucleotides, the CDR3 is TGCAGCGTGAAGACTAGCGGGAGCAGCTACGAGCAGTACTTC. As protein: CSVKTSGSSYEQYF.

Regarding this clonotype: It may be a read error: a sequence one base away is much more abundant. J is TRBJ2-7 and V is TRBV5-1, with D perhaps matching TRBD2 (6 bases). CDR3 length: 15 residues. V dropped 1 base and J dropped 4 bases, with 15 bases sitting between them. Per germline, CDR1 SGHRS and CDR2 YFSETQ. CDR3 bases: TGCGCCAGCAGCTTGATTAACGGGAGTGAGTACGAGCAGTACTTC. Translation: CASSLINGSEYEQYF. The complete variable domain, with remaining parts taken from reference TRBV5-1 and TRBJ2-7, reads KAGVTQTPRYLIKTRGQQVTLSCSPISGHRSVSWYQQTPGQGLQFLFEYFSETQRNKGNFPGRFSGRQFSNSRSEMNVSTLELGDSALYLCASSLINGSEYEQYFGPGTRLTVT.

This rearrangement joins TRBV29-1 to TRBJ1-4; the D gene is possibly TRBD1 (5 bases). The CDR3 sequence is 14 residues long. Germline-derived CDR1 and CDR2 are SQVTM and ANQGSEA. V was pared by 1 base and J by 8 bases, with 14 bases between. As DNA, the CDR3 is TGCAGCGTTGAAGGCCAGGGCGGAGGAGAAAAACTGTTTTTT. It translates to CSVEGQGGGEKLFF.

Here the CDR3 reads CASSLVGPAVQYF. The CDR3 DNA sequence: TGTGCCAGCAGCTTAGTCGGACCAGCGGTTCAGTACTTC. The chain couples TRBV7-9 to TRBJ2-4; the D gene is possibly TRBD2 (5 bases). Trimming took 1 base from V and 11 from J, leaving 12 bases between them. Germline CDR1 is SEHNR and CDR2 is FQNEAQ (reference sequence). This CDR3 has 13 amino acids.

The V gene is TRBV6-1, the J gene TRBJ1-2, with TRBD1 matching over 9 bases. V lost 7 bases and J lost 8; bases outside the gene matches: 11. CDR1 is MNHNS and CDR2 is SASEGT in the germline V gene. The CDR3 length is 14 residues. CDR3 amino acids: CASNSGDRVDGYTF. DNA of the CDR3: TGTGCCAGCAACTCCGGGGACAGGGTCGACGGCTACACCTTC.

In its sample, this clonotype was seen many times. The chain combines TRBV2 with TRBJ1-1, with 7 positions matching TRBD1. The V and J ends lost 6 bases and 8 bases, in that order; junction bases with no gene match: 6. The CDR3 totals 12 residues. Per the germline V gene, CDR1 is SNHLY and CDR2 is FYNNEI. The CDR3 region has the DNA TGTGCCAGCAGACGACAGGGACCCGAAGCTTTCTTT. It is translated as CASRRQGPEAFF. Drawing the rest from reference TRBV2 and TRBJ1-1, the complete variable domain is EPEVTQTPSHQVTQMGQEVILRCVPISNHLYFYWYRQILGQKVEFLVSFYNNEISEKSEIFDDQFSVERPDGSNFTLKIRSTKLEDSAMYFCASRRQGPEAFFGQGTRLTVV.

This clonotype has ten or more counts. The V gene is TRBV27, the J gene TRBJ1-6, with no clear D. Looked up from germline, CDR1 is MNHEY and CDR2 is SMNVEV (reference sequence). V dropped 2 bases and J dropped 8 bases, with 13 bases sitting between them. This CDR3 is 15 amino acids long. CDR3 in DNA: TGTGCCAGCAGTTTAAAGGATCGTTCGCATTCACCCCTCCACTTT. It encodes CASSLKDRSHSPLHF.

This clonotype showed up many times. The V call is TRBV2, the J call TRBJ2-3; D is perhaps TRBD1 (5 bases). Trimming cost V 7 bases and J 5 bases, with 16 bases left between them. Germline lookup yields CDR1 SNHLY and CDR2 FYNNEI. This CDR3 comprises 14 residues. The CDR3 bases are TGTGCCAGCATTCGGAGTCTAAGGGGAGATACGCAGTATTTT. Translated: CASIRSLRGDTQYF.

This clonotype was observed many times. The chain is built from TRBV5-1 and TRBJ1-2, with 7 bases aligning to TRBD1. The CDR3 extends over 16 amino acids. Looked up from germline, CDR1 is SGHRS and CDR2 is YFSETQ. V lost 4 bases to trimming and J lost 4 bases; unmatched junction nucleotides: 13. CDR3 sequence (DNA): TGCGCCAGCAGCCGTACCGGGACAGCTGACCTCTATGGCTACACCTTC. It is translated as CASSRTGTADLYGYTF.

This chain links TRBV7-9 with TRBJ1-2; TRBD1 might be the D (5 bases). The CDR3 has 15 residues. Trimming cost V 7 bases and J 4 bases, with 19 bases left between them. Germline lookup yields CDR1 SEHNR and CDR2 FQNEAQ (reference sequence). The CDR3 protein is CASTRQIGSSYGYTF. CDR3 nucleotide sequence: TGTGCCAGCACAAGACAGATAGGGAGCTCCTATGGCTACACCTTC.

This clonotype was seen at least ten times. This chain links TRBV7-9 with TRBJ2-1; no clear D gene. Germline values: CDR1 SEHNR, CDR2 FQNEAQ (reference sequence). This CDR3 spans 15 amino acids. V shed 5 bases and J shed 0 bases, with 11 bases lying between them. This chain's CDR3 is CASSPPESSYNEQFF. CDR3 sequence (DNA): TGTGCCAGCAGCCCCCCCGAGAGCTCCTACAATGAGCAGTTCTTC. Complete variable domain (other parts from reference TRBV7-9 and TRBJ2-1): DTGVSQNPRHKITKRGQNVTFRCDPISEHNRLYWYRQTLGQGPEFLTYFQNEAQLEKSRLLSDRFSAERPKGSFSTLEIQRTEQGDSAMYLCASSPPESSYNEQFFGPGTRLTVL.

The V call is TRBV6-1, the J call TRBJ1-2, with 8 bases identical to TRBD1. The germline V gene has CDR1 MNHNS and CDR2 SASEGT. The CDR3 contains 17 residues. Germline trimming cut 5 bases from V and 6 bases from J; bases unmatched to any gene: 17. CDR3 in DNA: TGTGCCAGCAGTCAAGGTCGAGGGCCAGGGGGCCGCCATGGCTACACCTTC. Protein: CASSQGRGPGGRHGYTF.

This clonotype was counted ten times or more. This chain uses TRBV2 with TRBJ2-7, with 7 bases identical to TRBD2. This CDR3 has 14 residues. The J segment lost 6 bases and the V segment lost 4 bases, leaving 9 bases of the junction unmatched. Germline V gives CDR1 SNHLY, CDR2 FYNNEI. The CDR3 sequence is CASSVQRERGEQYF. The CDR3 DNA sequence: TGTGCCAGCAGTGTTCAGCGGGAACGGGGCGAGCAGTACTTC.

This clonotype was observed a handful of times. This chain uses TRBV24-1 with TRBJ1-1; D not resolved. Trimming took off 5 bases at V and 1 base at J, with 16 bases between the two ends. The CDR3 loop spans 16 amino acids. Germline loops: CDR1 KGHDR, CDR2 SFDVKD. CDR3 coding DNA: TGTGCCACCAGTGCGTCAGGTCATGTTGGGAACACTGAAGCTTTCTTT. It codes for CATSASGHVGNTEAFF.

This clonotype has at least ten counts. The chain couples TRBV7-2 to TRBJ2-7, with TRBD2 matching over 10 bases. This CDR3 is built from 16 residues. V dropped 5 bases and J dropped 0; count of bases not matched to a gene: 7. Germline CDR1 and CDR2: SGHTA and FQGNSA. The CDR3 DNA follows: TGTGCCAGCAGCCACAGACCTAGCGGGAGCTCCTACGAGCAGTACTTC. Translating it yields CASSHRPSGSSYEQYF. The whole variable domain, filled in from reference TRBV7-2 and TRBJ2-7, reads GAGVSQSPSNKVTEKGKDVELRCDPISGHTALYWYRQSLGQGLEFLIYFQGNSAPDKSGLPSDRFSAERTGGSVSTLTIQRTQQEDSAVYLCASSHRPSGSSYEQYFGPGTRLTVT.

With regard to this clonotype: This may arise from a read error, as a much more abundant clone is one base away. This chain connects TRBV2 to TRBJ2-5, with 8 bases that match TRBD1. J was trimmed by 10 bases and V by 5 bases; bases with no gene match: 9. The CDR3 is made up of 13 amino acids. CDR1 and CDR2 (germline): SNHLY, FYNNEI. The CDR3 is CASSTYGQGDQYF. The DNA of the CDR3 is TGTGCCAGCAGTACCTATGGACAGGGAGACCAGTACTTC.

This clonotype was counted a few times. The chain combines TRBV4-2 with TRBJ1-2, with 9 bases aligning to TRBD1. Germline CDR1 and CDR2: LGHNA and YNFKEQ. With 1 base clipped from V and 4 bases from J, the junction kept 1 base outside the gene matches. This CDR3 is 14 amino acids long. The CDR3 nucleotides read TGTGCCAGCAGCCAAGCGGGACAGGGCTATGGCTACACCTTC. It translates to CASSQAGQGYGYTF.